The 20 T cell receptor beta chains listed next were all sequenced from one sample in a study of graft-versus-host responses after intestinal transplantation. Clones were sequenced by immunoSEQ multiplex PCR, and TCRdb holds only the in-frame ones, with some missing. The sample yields under 85,000 clones, 80% to 95% seen once. Their antigens remain unidentified. The material sequenced was unstimulated CD8+ T cells sorted from spleen or lymph node cells, taken before intestinal transplant. The receptors derive from a human donor who received an intestinal transplant.

V gene TRBV29-1 combines with J gene TRBJ2-7; 9 bases map to TRBD1. The germline V gene has CDR1 SQVTM and CDR2 ANQGSEA. This CDR3 contains 15 residues. The ends lost 5 bases at V and 2 bases at J; junction bases unmatched: 10. The CDR3 spells CSVLGGTGNTYEQYF. The CDR3 DNA reads as TGCAGCGTTCTTGGGGGGACAGGGAATACCTACGAGCAGTACTTC.

This chain connects TRBV4-1 to TRBJ1-2; D is ambiguous. This CDR3 region has 14 residues. CDR1 is MGHRA and CDR2 is YSYEKL in the germline V gene. Trimming removed 0 bases at V and 6 bases at J, with 11 bases between. The CDR3 protein is CASSQEGLVDGYTF. Written as DNA, the CDR3 is TGCGCCAGCAGCCAAGAAGGACTTGTGGATGGCTACACCTTC.

V gene TRBV9 combines with J gene TRBJ2-7, with 10 bases identical to TRBD1. CDR1 SGDLS and CDR2 YYNGEE come from the germline V gene. J was trimmed by 4 bases and V by 3 bases; bases with no gene match: 13. This CDR3 contains 17 residues. In nucleotides, the CDR3 is TGTGCCAGCAGCGAACACGAGGGGGACAGGGGTCGGTACGAGCAGTACTTC. This encodes CASSEHEGDRGRYEQYF.

This clone appeared once. The genes are TRBV27 and TRBJ2-7, with 12 positions matching TRBD2. CDR1 is MNHEY, CDR2 SMNVEV, per germline (reference sequence). The CDR3 loop spans 18 amino acids. Trimming at V came to 5 bases and at J to 4 bases, leaving 15 bases not matched to a gene. CDR3 DNA: TGTGCCAGCAGTCCACTAACTAGCGGGGGGCCCTCCTCATACGAGCAGTACTTC. Protein: CASSPLTSGGPSSYEQYF.

The genes are TRBV19 and TRBJ1-1; D possibly corresponds to TRBD1 (6 bases). Trimming pared 10 bases from V and 5 bases from J, leaving 14 bases between. Per the germline V gene, CDR1 is LNHDA and CDR2 is SQIVND (reference sequence). The CDR3 sequence is 12 residues long. The chain's CDR3 is CATKGGYTEAFF. The CDR3 DNA is TGTGCCACCAAGGGGGGGTATACTGAAGCTTTCTTT.

In this sample, this clone turned up once. The chain is built from TRBV10-2 and TRBJ1-5, with 7 positions matching TRBD1. The length of the CDR3 is 19 residues. The germline gives CDR1 WSHSY, CDR2 SAAADI. The trim removed 1 base at V and 0 bases at J, leaving 12 bases unmatched. CDR3 coding DNA: TGCGCCAGCAGTGAGTTTAAGGGACAGACACTTTATAGCAATCAGCCCCAGCATTTT. Translating gives CASSEFKGQTLYSNQPQHF.

This chain joins TRBV13 and TRBJ2-3; TRBD1 matches at 7 bases. Trimming at V came to 4 bases and at J to 2 bases, leaving 3 bases not matched to a gene. The CDR3 is made up of 14 amino acids. Germline V lookup: CDR1 PRHDT, CDR2 FYEKMQ (reference sequence). The DNA of the CDR3 is TGTGCCAGCAGCTCGGGACAGAACACAGATACGCAGTATTTT. Translation: CASSSGQNTDTQYF.

The V gene is TRBV6-5, the J gene TRBJ1-2; TRBD1 agrees at 8 bases. Germline CDR1 MNHEY, CDR2 SVGAGI. The CDR3 is made up of 12 amino acids. With V trimmed by 11 bases and J by 3 bases, 5 bases remained unmatched. The CDR3 loop reads CAAGQADYGYTF. DNA of the CDR3: TGTGCCGCGGGACAGGCTGACTATGGCTACACCTTC.

V gene TRBV25-1 combines with J gene TRBJ2-7; D uncertain. Deletions cut 5 bases from V and 5 bases from J, with 7 bases between. From germline, CDR1 is MGHDK and CDR2 SYGVNS. CDR3 size: 11 residues. The chain's CDR3 is CASSTGDEQYF. The CDR3 region has the DNA TGTGCCAGCAGTACTGGTGACGAGCAGTACTTC.

The rearrangement joins TRBV21-1 to TRBJ2-1; the D call TRBD1 from the table was never checked on the DNA. TRBV21-1 counts as a pseudogene. The CDR3 has 15 amino acids. CDR3 coding DNA: TGTGCCAGCACCGAAAAGGGGGTCTCCTACAATGAGCAGTTCTTC. Translation: CASTEKGVSYNEQFF.

The count of this clone is one. The chain couples TRBV6-6 to TRBJ2-5, with a tentative D call TRBD2 (6 bases). V shed 2 bases and J shed 2 bases, with 12 bases lying between them. In germline, CDR1 is MNHNY, CDR2 SVGAGI (reference sequence). This CDR3 is built from 15 residues. CDR3 nucleotides: TGTGCCAGCAGTTACGTTGGCGGGGAACAAGAGACCCAGTACTTC. It specifies CASSYVGGEQETQYF.

The chain combines TRBV5-6 with TRBJ2-5; 11 bases agree with TRBD2. V shed 0 bases and J 3 bases; nucleotides not matched to a gene: 13. Germline V gene data show CDR1 as SGHDT and CDR2 as YYEEEE. CDR3 length: 19 amino acids. DNA for the CDR3: TGTGCCAGCAGCTTGGAGCAACACCCTAGCGGGGGGATCAAAGAGACCCAGTACTTC. Amino acid sequence: CASSLEQHPSGGIKETQYF.

The gene calls are TRBV2 and TRBJ1-2; no clear D gene. V lost 1 base and J lost 7, with 16 bases in between. CDR1 is SNHLY, CDR2 FYNNEI, per germline. This CDR3 contains 15 residues. The CDR3: CASSEGSRPLFGYTF. The CDR3 nucleotides read TGTGCCAGCAGTGAAGGTTCCAGGCCACTCTTTGGCTACACCTTC. The full variable domain, with the rest looked up from reference TRBV2 and TRBJ1-2, is EPEVTQTPSHQVTQMGQEVILRCVPISNHLYFYWYRQILGQKVEFLVSFYNNEISEKSEIFDDQFSVERPDGSNFTLKIRSTKLEDSAMYFCASSEGSRPLFGYTFGSGTRLTVV.

The CDR3 sequence: CASSLERSSYEQYF. For the CDR3, the DNA is TGTGCCAGCAGCTTGGAGAGGAGCTCCTACGAGCAGTACTTC. The J gene is TRBJ2-7, the V gene TRBV5-4; D not resolved. V gave up 0 bases and J gave up 0 bases, with 7 bases separating them. This CDR3 is built from 14 residues. Germline CDR1 is SGHNT and CDR2 is YYREEE (reference sequence).

CDR3 in DNA: TGTGCCAGCAGTTACGGGACAGGGCCTCTCAATGAGCAGTTCTTC. It is translated as CASSYGTGPLNEQFF. The genes are TRBV6-5 and TRBJ2-1; 9 bases are a match to TRBD1. The CDR3 extends over 15 amino acids. The V segment lost 2 bases and the J segment 6 bases; nucleotides outside the gene matches: 5. Germline-derived CDR1 and CDR2 are MNHEY and SVGAGI.

The chain employs TRBV15 and TRBJ2-7, with 11 bases that match TRBD2. Per germline, CDR1 LNHNV and CDR2 YYDKDF (reference sequence). This CDR3 region has 16 residues. J gave up 2 bases and V 3 bases, and 6 bases lay outside the gene matches. The CDR3 is CATSSAILAGAYEQYF. Here the CDR3 DNA reads TGTGCCACCAGCAGCGCTATACTAGCGGGGGCCTACGAGCAGTACTTC. Full variable domain (outside the CDR3, taken from reference TRBV15 and TRBJ2-7): DAMVIQNPRYQVTQFGKPVTLSCSQTLNHNVMYWYQQKSSQAPKLLFHYYDKDFNNEADTPDNFQSRRPNTSFCFLDIRSPGLGDTAMYLCATSSAILAGAYEQYFGPGTRLTVT.

This clone was found once. V gene TRBV19 combines with J gene TRBJ1-1; D gene ambiguous. CDR3 length: 15 residues. Germline-derived CDR1 and CDR2 are LNHDA and SQIVND (reference sequence). V was cut by 4 bases and J by 4 bases, with 16 bases left in between. Here the CDR3 reads CASSTRPDPGTEAFF. CDR3 DNA: TGTGCCAGTAGTACAAGACCCGACCCAGGCACTGAAGCTTTCTTT.

This chain connects TRBV6-1 to TRBJ2-7; the D gene is possibly TRBD1 (5 bases). V shed 6 bases and J shed 2 bases, with 14 bases lying between them. The germline V gene encodes CDR1 MNHNS and CDR2 SASEGT. The CDR3 sequence is 14 residues long. CDR3 coding DNA: TGTGCCAGCAGCCATAGGGTGGACACCTACGAGCAGTACTTC. This codes for CASSHRVDTYEQYF.

The rearrangement uses TRBV10-1 and TRBJ1-5; weak D call: TRBD1 (5 bases). The length of the CDR3 is 13 residues. The V and J ends lost 3 bases and 7 bases respectively, with 10 bases between them. CDR1 is WNHNN, CDR2 SYGVQD, per germline (reference sequence). The CDR3 here is CASSEGHAQPQHF. For the CDR3, the DNA is TGCGCCAGCAGTGAAGGACACGCGCAGCCCCAGCATTTT.

The chain couples TRBV9 to TRBJ1-3; D is undetermined. The length of the CDR3 is 15 residues. CDR1 and CDR2 (germline): SGDLS, YYNGEE. V was clipped by 0 bases and J by 0 bases, with 7 bases between them. The CDR3, as DNA: TGTGCCAGCAGCGTAGGAGGGAGCTCTGGAAACACCATATATTTT. Translating it yields CASSVGGSSGNTIYF. Looking up the rest from reference TRBV9 and TRBJ1-3 gives the full variable domain: DSGVTQTPKHLITATGQRVTLRCSPRSGDLSVYWYQQSLDQGLQFLIQYYNGEERAKGNILERFSAQQFPDLHSELNLSSLELGDSALYFCASSVGGSSGNTIYFGEGSWLTVV.